These 8 T cell receptor beta chains were all obtained from the same sample, sequenced in a study of cytomegalovirus exposure and HLA in healthy donors. Primers for the PCR totalled 60 Vbeta and 13 Jbeta. Here immunoSEQ multiplex PCR was the method, and the copy in TCRdb shows in-frame clones only, minus some. The sample shows 200,000 to 250,000 clones, around 86% of them seen only once. The sample was PBMCs. These receptors originate from a woman in her forties in good health and CMV-seronegative.

This clone was observed a handful of times. The chain uses TRBV30 and TRBJ2-7; D unresolved. Germline-derived CDR1 and CDR2 are GTSNPN and SVGIG (reference sequence). The CDR3 has 12 amino acids. The V end lost 0 bases, the J end lost 6 bases, and 9 bases lay between the germline ends. The CDR3 reads CAWSVLTAEQYF. DNA of the CDR3: TGTGCCTGGAGTGTCCTAACAGCCGAGCAGTACTTC.

This chain links TRBV5-1 with TRBJ1-3; possible D gene TRBD1, 5 bases. The CDR3 has 16 residues. V dropped 0 bases and J dropped 4 bases, with 14 bases sitting between them. Germline V CDR1 and CDR2: SGHRS, YFSETQ. DNA for the CDR3: TGCGCCAGCAGCTTGGTGGCGGGGGACGGCGGAAACACCATATATTTT. This codes for CASSLVAGDGGNTIYF.

The CDR3 spells CASSTTTGANTGELFF. The CDR3 bases are TGCGCCAGCAGCACCACGACAGGGGCGAACACCGGGGAGCTGTTTTTT. The chain recombines TRBV5-1 with TRBJ2-2; 8 bases fit TRBD1. The germline gives CDR1 SGHRS, CDR2 YFSETQ. This CDR3 has 16 residues. V was clipped by 4 bases and J by 0 bases; unmatched bases: 5.

The chain carries TRBV7-9 and TRBJ2-7; D gene ambiguous. The germline V and J ends were trimmed by 5 bases and 6 bases, with 11 bases remaining between them. Germline CDR1 is SEHNR and CDR2 is FQNEAQ (reference sequence). The CDR3 is made up of 12 amino acids. The CDR3 loop is CASSPVESEQYF. The CDR3 DNA is TGTGCCAGCAGCCCTGTGGAGAGCGAGCAGTACTTC.

This chain connects TRBV5-4 to TRBJ1-1; TRBD1 matches 7 bases. This CDR3 has 15 amino acids. The J segment lost 1 base and the V segment lost 3 bases, leaving 6 bases of the junction unmatched. Germline CDR1 SGHNT, CDR2 YYREEE (reference sequence). This CDR3 reads CASSSLDRPNTEAFF. The CDR3 nucleotides are TGTGCCAGCAGCTCCTTGGACAGGCCGAACACTGAAGCTTTCTTT.

The chain recombines TRBV28 with TRBJ2-7; possibly TRBD2 for D (5 bases). From germline, CDR1 is MDHEN and CDR2 SYDVKM. The V and J ends lost 3 bases and 3 bases respectively, with 9 bases between them. The CDR3 contains 13 residues. The CDR3 DNA follows: TGTGCCAGCAGTTTTGAGGGTAGCTACGAGCAGTACTTC. Amino acid sequence: CASSFEGSYEQYF.

V usage is TRBV21-1 and J usage is TRBJ2-3; TRBD2 was called by the table and not checked on the DNA. TRBV21-1 is annotated as a pseudogene. The CDR3 length is 16 residues. The DNA for the CDR3 is TGTGCCAGCAGCAGTGTTAGCGGGAGGGTCACAGATACGCAGTATTTT. It translates to CASSSVSGRVTDTQYF.

The V and J genes are TRBV6-5 and TRBJ2-4; the match to TRBD2 covers 8 bases. V shed 0 bases and J 4 bases; nucleotides not matched to a gene: 5. The CDR3 spans 16 residues. The germline V gene has CDR1 MNHEY and CDR2 SVGAGI. CDR3 coding DNA: TGTGCCAGCAGTTACTCCGCGGGAGGCCCGAAAAACATTCAGTACTTC. This translates into CASSYSAGGPKNIQYF.